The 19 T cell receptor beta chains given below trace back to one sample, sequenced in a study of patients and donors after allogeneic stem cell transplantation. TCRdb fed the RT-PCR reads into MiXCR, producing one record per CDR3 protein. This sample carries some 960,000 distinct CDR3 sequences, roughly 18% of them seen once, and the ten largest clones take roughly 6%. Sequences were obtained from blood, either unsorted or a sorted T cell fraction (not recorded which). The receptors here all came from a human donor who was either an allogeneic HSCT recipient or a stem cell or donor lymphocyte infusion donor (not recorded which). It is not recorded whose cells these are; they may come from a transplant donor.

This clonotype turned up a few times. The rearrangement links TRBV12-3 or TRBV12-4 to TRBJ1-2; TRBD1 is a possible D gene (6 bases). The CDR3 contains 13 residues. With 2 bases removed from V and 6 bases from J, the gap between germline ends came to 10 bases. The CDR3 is CASSLNREDGYTF. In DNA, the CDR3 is TGTGCCAGCAGTTTAAACAGGGAGGATGGCTACACCTTC.

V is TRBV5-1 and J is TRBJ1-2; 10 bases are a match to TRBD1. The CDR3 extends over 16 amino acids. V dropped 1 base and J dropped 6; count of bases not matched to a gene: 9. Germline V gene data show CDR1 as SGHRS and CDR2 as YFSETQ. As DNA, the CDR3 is TGCGCCAGCAGCTTGTTTTCGGGACAGGGGATGAATGGCTACACCTTC. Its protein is CASSLFSGQGMNGYTF. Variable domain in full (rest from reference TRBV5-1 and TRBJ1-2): KAGVTQTPRYLIKTRGQQVTLSCSPISGHRSVSWYQQTPGQGLQFLFEYFSETQRNKGNFPGRFSGRQFSNSRSEMNVSTLELGDSALYLCASSLFSGQGMNGYTFGSGTRLTVV.

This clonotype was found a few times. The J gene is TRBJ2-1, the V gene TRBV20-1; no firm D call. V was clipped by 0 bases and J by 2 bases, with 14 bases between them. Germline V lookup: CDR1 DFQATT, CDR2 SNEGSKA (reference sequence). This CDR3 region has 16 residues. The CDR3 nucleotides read TGCAGTGCTAGAGATCGTCCCGGTTACCCCTACAATGAGCAGTTCTTC. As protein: CSARDRPGYPYNEQFF.

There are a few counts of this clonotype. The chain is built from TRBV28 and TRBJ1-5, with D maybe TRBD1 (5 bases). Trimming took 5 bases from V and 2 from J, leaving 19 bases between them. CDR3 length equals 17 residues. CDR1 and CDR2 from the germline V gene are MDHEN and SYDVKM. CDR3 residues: CASSVSGGVKGNQPQHF. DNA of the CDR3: TGTGCCAGCAGTGTTTCGGGGGGAGTCAAGGGCAATCAGCCCCAGCATTTT.

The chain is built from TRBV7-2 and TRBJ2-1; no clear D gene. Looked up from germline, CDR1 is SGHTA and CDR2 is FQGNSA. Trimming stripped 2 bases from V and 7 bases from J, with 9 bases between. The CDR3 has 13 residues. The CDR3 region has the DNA TGTGCCAGCAGCTTACGGATCGGGAATGAGCAGTTCTTC. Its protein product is CASSLRIGNEQFF.

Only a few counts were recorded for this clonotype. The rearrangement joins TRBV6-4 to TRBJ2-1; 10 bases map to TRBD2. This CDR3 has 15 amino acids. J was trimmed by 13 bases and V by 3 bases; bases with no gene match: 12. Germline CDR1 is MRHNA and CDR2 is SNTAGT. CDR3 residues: CASSERASGGGPQFF. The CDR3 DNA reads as TGTGCCAGCAGTGAACGGGCTAGCGGGGGCGGGCCTCAGTTCTTC.

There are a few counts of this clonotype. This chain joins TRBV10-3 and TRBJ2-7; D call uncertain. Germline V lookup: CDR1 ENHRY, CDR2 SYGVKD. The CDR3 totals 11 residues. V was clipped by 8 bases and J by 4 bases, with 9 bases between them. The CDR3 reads CAIGQSYEQYF. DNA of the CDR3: TGTGCCATCGGCCAATCTTACGAGCAGTACTTC.

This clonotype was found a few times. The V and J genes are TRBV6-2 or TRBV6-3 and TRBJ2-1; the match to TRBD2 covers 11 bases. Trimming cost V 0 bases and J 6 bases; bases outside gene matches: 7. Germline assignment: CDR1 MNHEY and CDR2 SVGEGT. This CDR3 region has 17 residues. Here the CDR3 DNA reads TGTGCCAGCAGTTACTCCCCTACTAGCGGGGGTTCCAATGAGCAGTTCTTC. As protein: CASSYSPTSGGSNEQFF.

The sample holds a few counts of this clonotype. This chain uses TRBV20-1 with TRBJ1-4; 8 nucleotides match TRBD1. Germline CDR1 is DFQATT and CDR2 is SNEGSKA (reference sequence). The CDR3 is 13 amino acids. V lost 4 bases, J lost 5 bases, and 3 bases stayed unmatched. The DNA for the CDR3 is TGCAGTGCTATAAGACAGGGGAATGAAAAACTGTTTTTT. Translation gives CSAIRQGNEKLFF.

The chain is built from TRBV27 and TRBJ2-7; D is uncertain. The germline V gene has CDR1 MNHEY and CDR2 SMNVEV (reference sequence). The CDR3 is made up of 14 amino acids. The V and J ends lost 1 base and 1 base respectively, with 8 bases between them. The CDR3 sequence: CASSLFLGSYEQYF. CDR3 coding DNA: TGTGCCAGCAGTTTATTTCTGGGATCCTACGAGCAGTACTTC.

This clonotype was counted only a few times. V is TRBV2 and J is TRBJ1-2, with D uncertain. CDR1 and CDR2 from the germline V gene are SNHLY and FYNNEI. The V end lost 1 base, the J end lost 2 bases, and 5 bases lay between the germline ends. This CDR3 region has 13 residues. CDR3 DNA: TGTGCCAGCAGTGAAGGGGTGAACTATGGCTACACCTTC. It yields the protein CASSEGVNYGYTF.

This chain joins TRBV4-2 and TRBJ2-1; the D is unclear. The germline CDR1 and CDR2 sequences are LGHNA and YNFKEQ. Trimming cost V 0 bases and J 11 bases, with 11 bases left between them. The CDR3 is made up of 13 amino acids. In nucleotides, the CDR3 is TGTGCCAGCAGCCAAGAAGTTAGGTTGAAGCAGTTCTTC. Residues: CASSQEVRLKQFF.

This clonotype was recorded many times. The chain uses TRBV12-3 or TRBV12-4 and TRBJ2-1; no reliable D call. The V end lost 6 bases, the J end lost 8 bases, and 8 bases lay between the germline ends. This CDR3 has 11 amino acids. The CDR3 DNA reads TGTGCCAGCAGGGTGGACGATGAGCAGTTCTTC. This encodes CASRVDDEQFF.

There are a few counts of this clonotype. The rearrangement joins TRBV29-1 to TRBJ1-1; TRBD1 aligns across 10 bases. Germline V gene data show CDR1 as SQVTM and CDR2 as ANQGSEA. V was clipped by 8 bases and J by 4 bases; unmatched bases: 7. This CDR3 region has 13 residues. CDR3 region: CSFRTGGITEAFF. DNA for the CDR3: TGCAGCTTTAGGACAGGGGGAATCACTGAAGCTTTCTTT. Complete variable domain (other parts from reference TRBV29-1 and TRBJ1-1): SAVISQKPSRDICQRGTSLTIQCQVDSQVTMMFWYRQQPGQSLTLIATANQGSEATYESGFVIDKFPISRPNLTFSTLTVSNMSPEDSSIYLCSFRTGGITEAFFGQGTRLTVV.

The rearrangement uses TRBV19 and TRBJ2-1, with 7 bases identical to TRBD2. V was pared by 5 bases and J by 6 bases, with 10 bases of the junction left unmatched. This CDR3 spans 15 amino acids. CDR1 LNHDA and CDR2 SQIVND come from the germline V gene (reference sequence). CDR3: CASSPSWGGGNEQFF. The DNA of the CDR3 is TGTGCCAGTAGTCCATCTTGGGGGGGAGGCAATGAGCAGTTCTTC.

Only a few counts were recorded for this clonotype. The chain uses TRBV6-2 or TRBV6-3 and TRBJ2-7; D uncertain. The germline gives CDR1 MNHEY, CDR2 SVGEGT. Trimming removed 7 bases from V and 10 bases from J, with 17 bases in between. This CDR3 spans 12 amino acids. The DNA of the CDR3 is TGTGCCAGCAATCAGGCCCTCGGTGAACAGTACTTC. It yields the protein CASNQALGEQYF.

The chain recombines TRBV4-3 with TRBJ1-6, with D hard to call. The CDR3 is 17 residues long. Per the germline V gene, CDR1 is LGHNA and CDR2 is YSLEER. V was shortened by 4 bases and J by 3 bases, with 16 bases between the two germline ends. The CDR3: CASSLRLGAYYNSPLHF. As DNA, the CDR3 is TGCGCCAGCAGCCTCCGGCTGGGAGCGTACTATAATTCACCCCTCCACTTT.

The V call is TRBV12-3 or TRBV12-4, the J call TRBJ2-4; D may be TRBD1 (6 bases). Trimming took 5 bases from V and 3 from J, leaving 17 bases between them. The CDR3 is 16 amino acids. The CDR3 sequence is CASSPSFEGDKNIQYF. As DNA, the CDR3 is TGTGCCAGCAGTCCATCGTTCGAGGGGGACAAAAACATTCAGTACTTC.

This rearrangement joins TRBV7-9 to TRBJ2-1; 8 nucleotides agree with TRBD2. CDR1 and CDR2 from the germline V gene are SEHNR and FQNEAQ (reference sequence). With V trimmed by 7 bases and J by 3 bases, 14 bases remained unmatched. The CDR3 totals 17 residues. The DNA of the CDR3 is TGTGCCAGCAACTCCCCGGCGGGGGGCGCAGGCTACAATGAGCAGTTCTTC. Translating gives CASNSPAGGAGYNEQFF.